Following are 19 T cell receptor beta chains from one sample sequenced in a study of blood T cell repertoires in COVID-19. The protocol was immunoSEQ multiplex PCR, while the TCRdb copy is restricted to in-frame clones and leaves out a portion. The table records fewer than 300,000 clones, 88% of them present only once. Sequencing used peripheral blood. These TCRs come from a woman in her twenties or thirties with acute or convalescent COVID-19.

The J gene is TRBJ2-1, the V gene TRBV18; D possibly corresponds to TRBD2 (6 bases). The CDR3 is 13 amino acids. CDR1 is KGHSH and CDR2 is LQKENI in the germline V gene. Trimming took 3 bases from V and 7 from J, leaving 10 bases between them. The CDR3, as DNA: TGTGCCAGCTCACCCCGGGGGTTAAATGAGCAGTTCTTC. Translated: CASSPRGLNEQFF. Full variable domain (remainder filled in from reference TRBV18 and TRBJ2-1): NAGVMQNPRHLVRRRGQEARLRCSPMKGHSHVYWYRQLPEEGLKFMVYLQKENIIDESGMPKERFSAEFPKEGPSILRIQQVVRGDSAAYFCASSPRGLNEQFFGPGTRLTVL.

The rearrangement joins TRBV10-1 to TRBJ2-2, with D possibly matching TRBD1 (5 bases). The CDR3 covers 13 residues. The germline V and J ends were trimmed by 8 bases and 3 bases, with 10 bases remaining between them. Germline V gene sequence: CDR1 WNHNN, CDR2 SYGVQD (reference sequence). CDR3 in amino acids: CASRDRDTGELFF. In DNA form, the CDR3 reads TGCGCCAGCCGCGACAGAGACACCGGGGAGCTGTTTTTT.

The chain's CDR3 is CSGGSIFGYGYTF. For the CDR3, the DNA is TGCAGCGGGGGGAGCATTTTTGGCTATGGCTACACCTTC. The chain combines TRBV29-1 with TRBJ1-2, with D possibly matching TRBD1 (5 bases). CDR3 size: 13 residues. The V end was cut by 7 bases, the J end by 4 bases, with 16 bases between. From germline, CDR1 is SQVTM and CDR2 ANQGSEA.

The CDR3 DNA reads TGTGCCAGCAGCGTAGCGGGGGTCTCGAGAGGTTCACCCCTCCACTTT. It yields the protein CASSVAGVSRGSPLHF. This sequence joins TRBV9 and TRBJ1-6, with D possibly being TRBD1 (5 bases). Trimming removed 0 bases at V and 9 bases at J, with 16 bases between. The CDR3 has 16 residues. Germline loops: CDR1 SGDLS, CDR2 YYNGEE.

The chain joins TRBV25-1 to TRBJ2-7; 8 bases are shared with TRBD1. The CDR3 length is 15 residues. The junction had 12 bases not matched to a gene; V was cut back by 4 bases and J by 7 bases. Germline assignment: CDR1 MGHDK and CDR2 SYGVNS. In nucleotides, the CDR3 is TGTGCCAGCAGTGGTGTGACAGGGGCGTCCCTGGAGCAGTACTTC. As protein: CASSGVTGASLEQYF.

The rearrangement links TRBV5-4 to TRBJ2-1, with 16 bases lining up with TRBD2. Germline V gene data show CDR1 as SGHNT and CDR2 as YYREEE (reference sequence). This CDR3 is built from 18 residues. V lost 5 bases and J lost 8; bases outside the gene matches: 13. As DNA, the CDR3 is TGTGCCAGCAGTACCGGGACTAGCGGGAGGGGGGTTGGCTATGAGCAGTTCTTC. Amino acids: CASSTGTSGRGVGYEQFF.

The rearrangement joins TRBV2 to TRBJ2-1; 9 bases match TRBD2. The CDR3 length is 13 residues. Germline lookup yields CDR1 SNHLY and CDR2 FYNNEI. J gave up 8 bases and V 8 bases, and 7 bases lay outside the gene matches. The CDR3 sequence: CASPGLASDEQFF. CDR3 nucleotides: TGTGCCAGCCCGGGACTAGCTTCGGATGAGCAGTTCTTC.

The chain couples TRBV5-1 to TRBJ2-3; 8 bases are a match to TRBD2. Trimming removed 4 bases from V and 1 base from J; junction bases left unmatched: 14. The CDR3 is made up of 18 amino acids. Germline assignment: CDR1 SGHRS and CDR2 YFSETQ. DNA for the CDR3: TGCGCCAGCAGCCCCTTTAGCGGGAACCTAGGTGGCACAGATACGCAGTATTTT. Amino acid sequence: CASSPFSGNLGGTDTQYF.

The J gene is TRBJ1-6, the V gene TRBV5-4; TRBD1 might be the D (5 bases). Trimming removed 4 bases from V and 7 bases from J, with 15 bases in between. The CDR3 spans 15 residues. Germline V gene lookup returns CDR1 SGHNT and CDR2 YYREEE (reference sequence). CDR3 in amino acids: CASSTQEGMNSPLHF. DNA of the CDR3: TGTGCCAGCAGCACCCAGGAGGGGATGAATTCACCCCTCCACTTT.

The V and J genes are TRBV6-5 and TRBJ2-1; D is possibly TRBD2 (5 bases). This CDR3 is built from 15 residues. The germline V and J ends were trimmed by 5 bases and 4 bases, with 15 bases remaining between them. Germline loops: CDR1 MNHEY, CDR2 SVGAGI. The CDR3 here is CASSTGRLPYNEQFF. CDR3 sequence (DNA): TGTGCCAGCAGTACGGGCCGACTACCTTACAATGAGCAGTTCTTC.

V is TRBV10-3 and J is TRBJ1-1, with 10 nucleotides matching TRBD1. The CDR3 runs to 15 residues. V gave up 4 bases and J gave up 0 bases; unmatched junction bases: 2. CDR1 and CDR2 from the germline V gene are ENHRY and SYGVKD. The CDR3 coding sequence is TGTGCCATCAGTGGGGGACAGGGGATGAACACTGAAGCTTTCTTT. This gives the protein CAISGGQGMNTEAFF.

V is TRBV18 and J is TRBJ2-1; no clear D gene. The CDR3 has 15 amino acids. Between the trimmed V and J ends, which lost 1 base and 1 base, there was a span of 8 bases. CDR1 is KGHSH, CDR2 LQKENI, per germline. The DNA of the CDR3 is TGTGCCAGCTCACCACGCAATCGGTCCTACAATGAGCAGTTCTTC. It specifies CASSPRNRSYNEQFF.

The chain couples TRBV30 to TRBJ1-5; no clear D gene. V lost 7 bases to trimming and J lost 4 bases, with 17 bases between them. This CDR3 has 14 residues. Germline loops: CDR1 GTSNPN, CDR2 SVGIG (reference sequence). The CDR3 is CAYSQNRLNQPQHF. CDR3 coding DNA: TGTGCCTATAGTCAGAACAGACTAAATCAGCCCCAGCATTTT. Combining the CDR3 with reference TRBV30 and TRBJ1-5 gives the whole variable domain SQTIHQWPATLVQPVGSPLSLECTVEGTSNPNLYWYRQAAGRGLQLLFYSVGIGQISSEVPQNLSASRPQDRQFILSSKKLLLSDSGFYLCAYSQNRLNQPQHFGDGTRLSIL.

Concerning this clone: The sample holds other DNA sequences that translate to the same CDR3. The V and J genes are TRBV7-9 and TRBJ2-2, with TRBD1 matching over 7 bases. Losses at the gene ends were 1 base for V and 1 base for J; bases not matched to a gene: 0. Germline loops: CDR1 SEHNR, CDR2 FQNEAQ (reference sequence). The CDR3 totals 15 residues. The CDR3 loop reads CASSLGDRNTGELFF. The CDR3 DNA sequence: TGTGCCAGCAGCTTAGGGGACAGGAACACCGGGGAGCTGTTTTTT.

The rearrangement links TRBV19 to TRBJ2-7; D gene unclear. The CDR3 runs to 15 residues. Trimming left V 4 bases short and J 2 bases short, with 15 bases between. CDR1 is LNHDA and CDR2 is SQIVND in the germline V gene (reference sequence). CDR3 protein: CASSNLATYPYEQYF. Written as DNA, the CDR3 is TGTGCCAGTAGTAACCTGGCGACATACCCCTACGAGCAGTACTTC.

V gene TRBV11-2 combines with J gene TRBJ2-7, with D hard to call. The V end was cut by 0 bases, the J end by 6 bases, with 6 bases between. Germline-derived CDR1 and CDR2 are SGHAT and FQNNGV. This CDR3 is 12 amino acids long. The CDR3 DNA reads TGTGCCAGCAGCTTAGATAGTTTCGAGCAGTACTTC. Amino acid sequence: CASSLDSFEQYF.

This clone showed up just once. The chain carries TRBV7-6 and TRBJ2-7; unclear D gene. Germline assignment: CDR1 SGHVS and CDR2 FNYEAQ. The length of the CDR3 is 14 residues. The V end lost 2 bases, the J end lost 0 bases, and 8 bases lay between the germline ends. In nucleotides, the CDR3 is TGTGCCAGCAGCTTATCTGGCAACTCCTACGAGCAGTACTTC. Its translation is CASSLSGNSYEQYF.

The chain links TRBV11-2 to TRBJ2-3; 8 nucleotides agree with TRBD2. V shed 2 bases, J shed 3 bases, and the junction held 10 bases outside the gene matches. This CDR3 comprises 17 residues. Germline V gene sequence: CDR1 SGHAT, CDR2 FQNNGV. The CDR3 spells CASSLRLSGSSTDTQYF. The CDR3 nucleotides read TGTGCCAGCAGCTTACGTTTGAGCGGGAGCTCGACAGATACGCAGTATTTT.

The chain is built from TRBV12-3 or TRBV12-4 and TRBJ2-3; tentatively, D is TRBD1 (5 bases). Trimming cost V 6 bases and J 9 bases, with 16 bases left between them. CDR3 length equals 13 residues. In DNA, the CDR3 is TGTGCCAGCAGGAAACAGGCTTCTGAAACGCAGTATTTT. This codes for CASRKQASETQYF.